The following is a T cell receptor (beta chain) sequence with its context. Germline values: CDR1 LNHDA, CDR2 SQIVND (reference sequence). The germline V and J ends were trimmed by 6 bases and 0 bases, with 18 bases remaining between them. The CDR3 is 18 amino acids. Profiling relied on immunoSEQ multiplex PCR, and the TCRdb table lists in-frame clones only, not all of them. The data contain 90,000 or so clones, about 88% of them singletons. The data stem from a study of control samples from healthy donors and cancer patients. J is TRBJ2-6 and V is TRBV19, with D perhaps matching TRBD1 or TRBD2 (7 bases each). What was sequenced was blood. The origin of this receptor is a woman in her sixties or seventies in good health. The CDR3 DNA reads as TGTGCCAGTAGGGTCCAGAGGGAGGGGGCCTCTGGGGCCAACGTCCTGACTTTC. Its translation: CASRVQREGASGANVLTF.